Each of the 27 T cell receptor beta chains below was sequenced from the same sample in a study of control samples from healthy donors and cancer patients. TCRdb keeps only in-frame clones here, not all; method: immunoSEQ multiplex PCR. Of around 49,000 clones detected, approximately 90% appear once; the ten largest clones hold 1.6%. The sample was PBMCs. All receptors derive from a middle-aged man with colorectal cancer.

The genes are TRBV11-2 and TRBJ2-7, with TRBD1 as a possible D gene (6 bases). Trimming removed 5 bases at V and 3 bases at J, with 14 bases between. The germline gives CDR1 SGHAT, CDR2 FQNNGV. This CDR3 region has 14 residues. CDR3 bases: TGTGCCAGCAGCCAGGGGACAAGGTTCTACGAGCAGTACTTC. Amino acids: CASSQGTRFYEQYF.

V is TRBV15 and J is TRBJ1-5; maybe TRBD1 (5 bases). The CDR3 runs to 14 residues. V was pared by 5 bases and J by 3 bases, with 11 bases between. Germline assignment: CDR1 LNHNV and CDR2 YYDKDF (reference sequence). The CDR3 sequence is CATSSDGHNQPQHF. Here the CDR3 DNA reads TGTGCCACCAGCTCCGACGGACACAATCAGCCCCAGCATTTT.

The chain carries TRBV7-2 and TRBJ2-1; TRBD2 might be the D (6 bases). The germline V and J ends were trimmed by 3 bases and 7 bases, with 16 bases remaining between them. The CDR3 sequence is 15 residues long. Looked up from germline, CDR1 is SGHTA and CDR2 is FQGNSA. The CDR3 protein is CASSLGRGVWNEQFF. In DNA form, the CDR3 reads TGTGCCAGCAGCTTGGGGCGGGGAGTTTGGAATGAGCAGTTCTTC.

This chain links TRBV20-1 with TRBJ1-1; D not certain. V was cut by 3 bases and J by 7 bases, with 6 bases left in between. CDR3 length: 10 amino acids. CDR1 is DFQATT, CDR2 SNEGSKA, per germline (reference sequence). CDR3 nucleotides: TGCAGTGCTAGGCGCGTTGAAGCTTTCTTT. It codes for CSARRVEAFF.

In its sample, this clone was seen a few times. V usage is TRBV5-1 and J usage is TRBJ2-1; 9 nucleotides align to TRBD1. V was clipped by 1 base and J by 9 bases; unmatched bases: 5. This CDR3 is built from 14 residues. Germline values: CDR1 SGHRS, CDR2 YFSETQ. CDR3: CASSLLQGAREQFF. Here the CDR3 DNA reads TGCGCCAGCAGCTTGCTACAGGGGGCGCGTGAGCAGTTCTTC.

V and J are TRBV7-2 and TRBJ1-2; no clear D. There are 14 residues in the CDR3. The germline gives CDR1 SGHTA, CDR2 FQGNSA. V was cut by 1 base and J by 4 bases, with 10 bases left in between. CDR3 nucleotide sequence: TGTGCCAGCAGCTTAGAAGCCAGGTTCTATGGCTACACCTTC. It codes for CASSLEARFYGYTF.

This clone has more than one count but fewer than ten. The chain combines TRBV2 with TRBJ1-5, with a weak D call TRBD1 (6 bases). The CDR3 sequence is 15 residues long. Germline CDR1 and CDR2: SNHLY and FYNNEI. Trimming pared 8 bases from V and 3 bases from J, leaving 17 bases between. In nucleotides, the CDR3 is TGTGCCAGCTCATTGGACAGAAACTCCAATCAGCCCCAGCATTTT. It yields the protein CASSLDRNSNQPQHF.

The J gene is TRBJ2-4, the V gene TRBV7-9; 8 bases are shared with TRBD1. The CDR3 consists of 14 residues. Germline CDR1 is SEHNR and CDR2 is FQNEAQ (reference sequence). Trimming at V came to 3 bases and at J to 7 bases, leaving 5 bases not matched to a gene. The CDR3 sequence: CASSFGQGWNIQYF. In nucleotides, the CDR3 is TGTGCCAGCAGCTTTGGACAGGGCTGGAACATTCAGTACTTC.

The rearrangement links TRBV18 to TRBJ1-1; possible D gene TRBD1, 5 bases. Germline lookup yields CDR1 KGHSH and CDR2 LQKENI. The CDR3 is 16 residues long. Deletions cut 4 bases from V and 0 bases from J, with 15 bases between. CDR3 residues: CASSLRDRFMNTEAFF. As DNA, the CDR3 is TGTGCCAGCTCACTACGGGACCGCTTTATGAACACTGAAGCTTTCTTT.

This chain uses TRBV15 with TRBJ1-5, with unresolved D. The CDR3 is 15 amino acids. The V gene's germline CDR1 is LNHNV and CDR2 YYDKDF (reference sequence). Trimming shortened V by 1 base and J by 1 base, and 8 bases separated the two germline ends. The CDR3 nucleotides read TGTGCCACCAGCAGAGGAAGGGTGAGCAATCAGCCCCAGCATTTT. Its translation: CATSRGRVSNQPQHF.

The gene calls are TRBV13 and TRBJ2-3; 8 bases align to TRBD2. Germline CDR1 is PRHDT and CDR2 is FYEKMQ (reference sequence). The CDR3 is made up of 15 amino acids. V lost 5 bases to trimming and J lost 0 bases; unmatched junction nucleotides: 4. The chain's CDR3 is CASSHTSGSTDTQYF. The DNA for the CDR3 is TGTGCCAGCAGCCACACTAGCGGAAGCACAGATACGCAGTATTTT.

J is TRBJ1-2 and V is TRBV2; tentatively, D is TRBD1 (6 bases). Germline CDR1 reads SNHLY; CDR2 reads FYNNEI. This CDR3 comprises 12 residues. V shed 7 bases and J shed 8 bases, with 14 bases lying between them. Written as DNA, the CDR3 is TGTGCCAGCAACAACAGGGAAACAGGCTACACCTTC. Translation: CASNNRETGYTF. Full variable domain (rest looked up from reference TRBV2 and TRBJ1-2): EPEVTQTPSHQVTQMGQEVILRCVPISNHLYFYWYRQILGQKVEFLVSFYNNEISEKSEIFDDQFSVERPDGSNFTLKIRSTKLEDSAMYFCASNNRETGYTFGSGTRLTVV.

The rearrangement links TRBV13 to TRBJ1-1, with D tentatively TRBD1 (6 bases). The germline CDR1 and CDR2 sequences are PRHDT and FYEKMQ (reference sequence). The CDR3 sequence is 16 residues long. Trimming shortened V by 4 bases and J by 1 base, and 16 bases separated the two germline ends. The CDR3 bases are TGTGCCAGCAGCTCACCGAGGGGGACCGCGAACACTGAAGCTTTCTTT. Protein: CASSSPRGTANTEAFF.

This clone was counted a few times. J is TRBJ2-1 and V is TRBV28, with D perhaps matching TRBD1 or TRBD2 (5 bases each). This CDR3 has 15 residues. The germline V gene encodes CDR1 MDHEN and CDR2 SYDVKM. V was cut by 5 bases and J by 4 bases, with 15 bases left in between. CDR3: CASSHSPRGYNEQFF. The CDR3 region has the DNA TGTGCCAGCAGTCACTCCCCGAGGGGTTACAATGAGCAGTTCTTC.

J is TRBJ2-5 and V is TRBV5-1; D remains ambiguous. The CDR3 is made up of 15 amino acids. Germline V gene data show CDR1 as SGHRS and CDR2 as YFSETQ. Trimming shortened V by 0 bases and J by 2 bases, and 11 bases separated the two germline ends. The CDR3: CASSLAPWSQETQYF. In DNA, the CDR3 is TGCGCCAGCAGCTTGGCGCCTTGGAGTCAAGAGACCCAGTACTTC.

This clone has more than one count but fewer than ten. The genes are TRBV4-2 and TRBJ2-3, with TRBD2 identical over 10 bases. The CDR3 length is 18 residues. The V and J ends lost 0 bases and 2 bases, in that order; junction bases with no gene match: 8. Germline V gives CDR1 LGHNA, CDR2 YNFKEQ. The CDR3 nucleotides are TGTGCCAGCAGCCAAGATCTTGTACTAGCGGGATTCACAGATACGCAGTATTTT. It is translated as CASSQDLVLAGFTDTQYF.

This chain connects TRBV11-2 to TRBJ1-5; unclear D gene. Between the trimmed V and J ends, which lost 3 bases and 1 base, there was a span of 10 bases. CDR1 SGHAT and CDR2 FQNNGV come from the germline V gene. CDR3 length: 15 amino acids. The CDR3 loop is CASSFGFSSNQPQHF. The CDR3 DNA reads TGTGCCAGCAGCTTTGGGTTTAGCAGCAATCAGCCCCAGCATTTT.

V is TRBV12-3 or TRBV12-4 and J is TRBJ2-1; D is unresolved. The CDR3 loop spans 13 amino acids. Trimming stripped 0 bases from V and 6 bases from J, with 6 bases between. In DNA, the CDR3 is TGTGCCAGCAGTTTAGCCGCTAGCAATGAGCAGTTCTTC. Protein: CASSLAASNEQFF.

The rearrangement uses TRBV6-1 and TRBJ2-3; 10 bases map to TRBD1. Per the germline V gene, CDR1 is MNHNS and CDR2 is SASEGT. Trimming removed 3 bases from V and 5 bases from J; junction bases left unmatched: 2. The CDR3 length is 14 residues. Here the CDR3 DNA reads TGTGCCAGCAGTGAGGGACAGGGGAGAGATACGCAGTATTTT. This sequence encodes CASSEGQGRDTQYF.

Here the CDR3 reads CASSQGEREGNEQFF. The CDR3 DNA reads TGCGCCAGCAGCCAAGGGGAGCGGGAGGGAAATGAGCAGTTCTTC. The chain employs TRBV4-1 and TRBJ2-1; 10 bases match TRBD2. CDR1 and CDR2 from the germline V gene are MGHRA and YSYEKL. With 1 base clipped from V and 7 bases from J, the junction kept 4 bases outside the gene matches. The CDR3 totals 15 residues.

The J gene is TRBJ2-7, the V gene TRBV28; 7 bases match TRBD1. The germline V gene encodes CDR1 MDHEN and CDR2 SYDVKM. After removal of 2 bases from V and 0 bases from J, the junction contained 1 base not matched to a gene. The CDR3 loop spans 14 amino acids. Here the CDR3 DNA reads TGTGCCAGCAGTTTAAAGGGGGCCTCCTACGAGCAGTACTTC. This sequence encodes CASSLKGASYEQYF. The whole variable domain, remainder taken from reference TRBV28 and TRBJ2-7, is DVKVTQSSRYLVKRTGEKVFLECVQDMDHENMFWYRQDPGLGLRLIYFSYDVKMKEKGDIPEGYSVSREKKERFSLILESASTNQTSMYLCASSLKGASYEQYFGPGTRLTVT.

This chain links TRBV4-1 with TRBJ1-1; D ambiguous. This CDR3 is built from 14 residues. CDR1 is MGHRA and CDR2 is YSYEKL in the germline V gene. V lost 1 base, J lost 4 bases, and 10 bases lay in between. In nucleotides, the CDR3 is TGCGCCAGCAGCCAAGGACCCTGGGGCACTGAAGCTTTCTTT. Translating gives CASSQGPWGTEAFF.

This chain uses TRBV7-2 with TRBJ1-2; D is unresolved. The CDR3 is 13 amino acids. V lost 1 base to trimming and J lost 4 bases, with 7 bases between them. The germline CDR1 and CDR2 sequences are SGHTA and FQGNSA. CDR3 in amino acids: CASSLGVPYGYTF. The CDR3 DNA follows: TGTGCCAGCAGCTTAGGGGTTCCCTATGGCTACACCTTC.

The chain couples TRBV2 to TRBJ2-7; maybe TRBD2 (6 bases). Trimming took 6 bases from V and 4 from J, leaving 22 bases between them. Germline lookup yields CDR1 SNHLY and CDR2 FYNNEI. The CDR3 length is 16 residues. The CDR3 protein is CASSGGLRMSAYEQYF. Written as DNA, the CDR3 is TGTGCCAGCAGCGGGGGTTTGAGAATGAGCGCTTACGAGCAGTACTTC.

The count of this clone is one. V usage is TRBV27 and J usage is TRBJ1-2; TRBD1 aligns across 9 bases. Trimming cost V 0 bases and J 8 bases; bases outside gene matches: 10. Per the germline V gene, CDR1 is MNHEY and CDR2 is SMNVEV (reference sequence). This CDR3 comprises 16 residues. The CDR3 sequence: CASSLSAAGTGTGYTF. In DNA, the CDR3 is TGTGCCAGCAGTTTATCAGCCGCCGGGACAGGGACCGGCTACACCTTC.

The chain recombines TRBV4-3 with TRBJ2-1, with D perhaps TRBD1 or TRBD2 (5 bases each). The CDR3 is 15 residues long. Germline CDR1 reads LGHNA; CDR2 reads YSLEER. With 1 base removed from V and 1 base from J, the gap between germline ends came to 8 bases. CDR3 protein: CASSQAEGSYNEQFF. CDR3 sequence (DNA): TGCGCCAGCAGCCAAGCCGAGGGGTCCTACAATGAGCAGTTCTTC.

The chain is built from TRBV4-1 and TRBJ2-7; 8 nucleotides align to TRBD2. The germline V gene has CDR1 MGHRA and CDR2 YSYEKL. The ends lost 1 base at V and 2 bases at J; junction bases unmatched: 4. The CDR3 is 15 residues long. The CDR3 region has the DNA TGCGCCAGCAGCCAAGGCACTAGCGGAGCCTACGAGCAGTACTTC. Amino acids: CASSQGTSGAYEQYF.